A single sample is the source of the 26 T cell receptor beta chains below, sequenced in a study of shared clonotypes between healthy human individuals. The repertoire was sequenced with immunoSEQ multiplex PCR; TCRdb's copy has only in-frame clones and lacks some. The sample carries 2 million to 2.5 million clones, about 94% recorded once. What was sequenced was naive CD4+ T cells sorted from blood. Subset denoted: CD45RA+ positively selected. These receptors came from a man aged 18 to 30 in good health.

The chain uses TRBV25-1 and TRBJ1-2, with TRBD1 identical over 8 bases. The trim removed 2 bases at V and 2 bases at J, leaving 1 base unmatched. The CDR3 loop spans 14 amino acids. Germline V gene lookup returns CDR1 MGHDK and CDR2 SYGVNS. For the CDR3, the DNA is TGTGCCAGCAGTGAACAGGGGGCCAACTATGGCTACACCTTC. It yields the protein CASSEQGANYGYTF.

CDR3 loop: CASSYGGLGDTQYF. The CDR3 coding sequence is TGTGCCAGCAGTTACGGGGGACTGGGGGATACGCAGTATTTT. This chain joins TRBV6-6 and TRBJ2-3; tentatively, D is TRBD2 (6 bases). V shed 2 bases and J shed 6 bases, with 12 bases lying between them. CDR1 is MNHNY, CDR2 SVGAGI, per germline (reference sequence). CDR3 length: 14 amino acids.

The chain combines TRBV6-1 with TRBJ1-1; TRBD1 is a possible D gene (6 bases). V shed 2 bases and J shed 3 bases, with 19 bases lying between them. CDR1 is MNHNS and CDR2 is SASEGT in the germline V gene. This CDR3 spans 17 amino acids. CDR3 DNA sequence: TGTGCCAGCAGTGAACTACCAAGGGGGAGATTCGACACTGAAGCTTTCTTT. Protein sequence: CASSELPRGRFDTEAFF.

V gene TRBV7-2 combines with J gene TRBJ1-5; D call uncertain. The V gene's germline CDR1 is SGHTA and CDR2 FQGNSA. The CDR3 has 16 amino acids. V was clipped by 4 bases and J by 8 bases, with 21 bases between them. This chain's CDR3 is CASSSGSYGGLEPQHF. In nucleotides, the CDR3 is TGTGCCAGCAGCTCGGGAAGTTACGGAGGGCTGGAGCCCCAGCATTTT.

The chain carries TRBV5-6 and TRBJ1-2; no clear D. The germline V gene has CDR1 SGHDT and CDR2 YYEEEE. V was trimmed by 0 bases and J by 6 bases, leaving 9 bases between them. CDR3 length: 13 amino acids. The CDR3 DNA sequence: TGTGCCAGCAGCTTGGAGAGGGCGCATGGCTACACCTTC. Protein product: CASSLERAHGYTF.

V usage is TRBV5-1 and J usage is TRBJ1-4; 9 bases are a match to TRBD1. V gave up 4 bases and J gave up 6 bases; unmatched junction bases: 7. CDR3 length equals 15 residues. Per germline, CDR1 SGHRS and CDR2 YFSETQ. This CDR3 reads CASSPRDRADEKLFF. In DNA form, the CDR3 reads TGCGCCAGCAGCCCCCGGGACAGGGCTGATGAAAAACTGTTTTTT.

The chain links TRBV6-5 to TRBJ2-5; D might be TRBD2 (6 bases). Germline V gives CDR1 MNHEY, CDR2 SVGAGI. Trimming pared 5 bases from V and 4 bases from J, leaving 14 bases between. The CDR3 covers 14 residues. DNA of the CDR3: TGTGCCAGCAGTGGAGCAGGGACTTCAGAGACCCAGTACTTC. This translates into CASSGAGTSETQYF.

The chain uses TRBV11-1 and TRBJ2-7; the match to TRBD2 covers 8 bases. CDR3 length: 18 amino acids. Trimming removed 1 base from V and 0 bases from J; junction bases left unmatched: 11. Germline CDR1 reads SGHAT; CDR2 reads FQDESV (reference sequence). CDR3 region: CASSLGVSGAPDSYEQYF. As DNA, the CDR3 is TGTGCCAGCAGCTTAGGGGTTAGCGGGGCCCCGGACTCCTACGAGCAGTACTTC. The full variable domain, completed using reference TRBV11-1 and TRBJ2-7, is EAEVAQSPRYKITEKSQAVAFWCDPISGHATLYWYRQILGQGPELLVQFQDESVVDDSQLPKDRFSAERLKGVDSTLKIQPAELGDSAMYLCASSLGVSGAPDSYEQYFGPGTRLTVT.

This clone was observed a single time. This CDR3 reads CASSQDHGGEAFF. CDR3 bases: TGCGCCAGCAGCCAAGATCACGGGGGGGAAGCTTTCTTT. This chain uses TRBV4-1 with TRBJ1-1; a possible D gene is TRBD1 (5 bases). Germline assignment: CDR1 MGHRA and CDR2 YSYEKL. This CDR3 is built from 13 residues. V lost 0 bases and J 8 bases, leaving 10 bases between the germline ends.

The chain's CDR3 is CASSYTSAREAFF. CDR3 DNA: TGTGCCAGCAGTTACACGTCAGCCCGCGAGGCTTTCTTT. The chain combines TRBV6-5 with TRBJ1-1; D is unresolved. Germline assignment: CDR1 MNHEY and CDR2 SVGAGI. This CDR3 is built from 13 residues. V was pared by 2 bases and J by 11 bases, with 15 bases between.

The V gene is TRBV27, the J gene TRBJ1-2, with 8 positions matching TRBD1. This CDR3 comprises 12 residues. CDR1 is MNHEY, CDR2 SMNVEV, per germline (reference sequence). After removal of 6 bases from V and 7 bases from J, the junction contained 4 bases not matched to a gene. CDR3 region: CASRATGAGYTF. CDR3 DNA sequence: TGTGCCAGCAGGGCGACAGGGGCTGGCTACACCTTC.

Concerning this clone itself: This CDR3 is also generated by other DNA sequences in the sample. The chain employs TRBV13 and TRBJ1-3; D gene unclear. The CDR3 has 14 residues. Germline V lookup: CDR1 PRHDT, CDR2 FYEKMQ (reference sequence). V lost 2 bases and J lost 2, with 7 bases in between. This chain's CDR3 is CASSLTGAGNTIYF. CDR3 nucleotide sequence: TGTGCCAGCAGCTTAACGGGCGCTGGAAACACCATATATTTT.

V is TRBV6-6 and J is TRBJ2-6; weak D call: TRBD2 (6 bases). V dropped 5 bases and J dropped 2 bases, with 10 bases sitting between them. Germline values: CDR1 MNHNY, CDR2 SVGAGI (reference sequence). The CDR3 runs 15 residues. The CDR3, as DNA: TGTGCCAGCAGTCTAACGGGGGCTGGGGCCAACGTCCTGACTTTC. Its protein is CASSLTGAGANVLTF.

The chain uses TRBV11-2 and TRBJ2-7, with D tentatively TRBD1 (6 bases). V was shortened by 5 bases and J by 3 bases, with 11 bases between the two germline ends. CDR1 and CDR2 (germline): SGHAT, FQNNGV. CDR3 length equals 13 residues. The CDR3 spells CASSLGDIYEQYF. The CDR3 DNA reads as TGTGCCAGCAGCCTAGGGGACATCTACGAGCAGTACTTC.

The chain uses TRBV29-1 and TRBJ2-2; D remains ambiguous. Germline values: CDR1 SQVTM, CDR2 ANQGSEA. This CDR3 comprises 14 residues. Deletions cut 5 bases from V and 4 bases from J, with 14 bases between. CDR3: CSVSLTSGTGELFF. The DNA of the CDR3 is TGCAGCGTTTCCTTAACCTCAGGCACCGGGGAGCTGTTTTTT.

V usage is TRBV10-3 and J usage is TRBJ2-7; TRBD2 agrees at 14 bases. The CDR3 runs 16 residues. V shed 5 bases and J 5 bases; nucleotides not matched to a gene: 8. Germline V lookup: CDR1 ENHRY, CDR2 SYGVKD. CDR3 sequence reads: CAISNQPGLAGDEQYF. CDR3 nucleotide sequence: TGTGCCATCAGTAACCAACCGGGACTAGCGGGGGACGAGCAGTACTTC.

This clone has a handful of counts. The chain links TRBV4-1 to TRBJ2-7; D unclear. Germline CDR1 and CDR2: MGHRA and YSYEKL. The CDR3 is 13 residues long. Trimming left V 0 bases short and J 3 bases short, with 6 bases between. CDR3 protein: CASSQDLSYEQYF. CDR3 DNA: TGCGCCAGCAGCCAAGATCTCAGCTACGAGCAGTACTTC.

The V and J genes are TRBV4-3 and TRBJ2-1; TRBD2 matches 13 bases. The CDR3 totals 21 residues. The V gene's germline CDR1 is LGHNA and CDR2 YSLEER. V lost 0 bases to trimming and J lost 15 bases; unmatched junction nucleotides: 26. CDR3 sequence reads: CASSQDFGRTGLAGVRSYMFF. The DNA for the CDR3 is TGCGCCAGCAGCCAAGATTTCGGTCGCACTGGACTAGCGGGAGTTAGGAGTTACATGTTCTTC.

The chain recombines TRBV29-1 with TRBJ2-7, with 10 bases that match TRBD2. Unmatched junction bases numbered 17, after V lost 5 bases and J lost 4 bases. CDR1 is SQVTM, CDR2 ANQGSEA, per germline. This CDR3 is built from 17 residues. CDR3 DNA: TGCAGCGTTTATCGTTCAGCGGGAGGGCCCCCGTTTTACGAGCAGTACTTC. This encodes CSVYRSAGGPPFYEQYF.

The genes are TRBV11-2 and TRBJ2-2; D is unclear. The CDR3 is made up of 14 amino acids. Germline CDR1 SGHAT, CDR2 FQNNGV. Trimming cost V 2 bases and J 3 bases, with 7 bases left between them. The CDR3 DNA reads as TGTGCCAGCAGCTTATTGGGGTACACCGGGGAGCTGTTTTTT. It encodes CASSLLGYTGELFF.

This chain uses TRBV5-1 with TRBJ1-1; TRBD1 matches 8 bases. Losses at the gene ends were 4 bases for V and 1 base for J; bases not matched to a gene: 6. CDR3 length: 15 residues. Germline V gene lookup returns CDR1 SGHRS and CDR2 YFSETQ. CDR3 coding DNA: TGCGCCAGCAGCCCCGGGACAGGAACGAACACTGAAGCTTTCTTT. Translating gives CASSPGTGTNTEAFF.

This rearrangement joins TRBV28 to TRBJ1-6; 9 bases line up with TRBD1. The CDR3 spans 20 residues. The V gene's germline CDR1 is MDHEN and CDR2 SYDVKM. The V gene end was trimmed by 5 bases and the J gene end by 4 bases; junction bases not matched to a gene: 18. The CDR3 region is CASSILDPVGTGLYNSPLHF. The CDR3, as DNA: TGTGCCAGCAGTATACTTGACCCGGTTGGGACAGGGCTTTATAATTCACCCCTCCACTTT.

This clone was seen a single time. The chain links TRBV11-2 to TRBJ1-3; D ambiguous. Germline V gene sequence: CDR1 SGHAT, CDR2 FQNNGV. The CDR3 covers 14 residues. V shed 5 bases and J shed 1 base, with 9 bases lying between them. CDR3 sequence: CASSRTVSGNTIYF. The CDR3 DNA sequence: TGTGCCAGCAGCCGCACAGTATCTGGAAACACCATATATTTT.

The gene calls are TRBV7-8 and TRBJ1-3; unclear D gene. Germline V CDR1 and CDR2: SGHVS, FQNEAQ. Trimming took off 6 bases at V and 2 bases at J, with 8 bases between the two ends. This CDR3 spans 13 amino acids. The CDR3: CASRWGAGNTIYF. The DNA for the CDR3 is TGTGCCAGCAGATGGGGAGCTGGAAACACCATATATTTT.

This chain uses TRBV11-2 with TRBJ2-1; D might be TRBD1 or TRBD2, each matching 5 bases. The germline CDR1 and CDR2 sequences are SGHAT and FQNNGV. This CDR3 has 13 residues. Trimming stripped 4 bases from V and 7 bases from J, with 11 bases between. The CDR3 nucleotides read TGTGCCAGCAGCTCTATCAGGGAGAATGAGCAGTTCTTC. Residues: CASSSIRENEQFF.

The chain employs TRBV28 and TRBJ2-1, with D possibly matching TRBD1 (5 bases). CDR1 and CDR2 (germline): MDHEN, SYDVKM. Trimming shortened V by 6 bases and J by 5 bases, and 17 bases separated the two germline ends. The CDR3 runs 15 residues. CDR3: CASRSRATLNNEQFF. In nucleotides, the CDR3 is TGTGCCAGCAGATCCAGGGCAACCCTAAACAATGAGCAGTTCTTC.